The subject of this entry is one TCR beta chain. Its specificity is unknown. V was shortened by 3 bases and J by 2 bases, with 7 bases between the two germline ends. Germline V lookup: CDR1 KGHSH, CDR2 LQKENI. The length of the CDR3 is 13 residues. This entry belongs to a study of OX40 agonist ivuxolimab in advanced cancers. Study overall: Six ivuxolimab dose levels, 0.01 to 10 mg/kg, were given intravenously every 2 weeks.

Study-wide results and caveats: At doses 0.1 to 3.0 mg/kg, CD4+ and CD8+ clones expanded.

The method was immunoSEQ multiplex PCR; TCRdb's version includes in-frame clones alone and lacks a portion of them. The data hold some 74,000 clones, with about 90% observed a single time. Material: CD4+ or CD8+ T cells sorted from blood, obtained in a trial of the OX40 agonist ivuxolimab. This chain joins TRBV18 and TRBJ1-2; the D gene is possibly TRBD1 (5 bases). The source is an adult with an advanced solid tumor such as melanoma, head and neck, liver or kidney cancer. CDR3 nucleotide sequence: TGTGCCAGCTCACCGGGGGAAAACTATGGCTACACCTTC. It encodes CASSPGENYGYTF.